A single sample is the source of the 9 T cell receptor beta chains below, sequenced in a study of cytomegalovirus exposure and HLA in healthy donors. With 60 Vbeta and 13 Jbeta primers, the PCR was carried out. The data were produced by immunoSEQ multiplex PCR, yet TCRdb's version contains in-frame clones alone and is incomplete. Of roughly 110,000 clones listed, 82% were seen once; the top ten hold roughly 3%. Input material: PBMCs. The source is a man aged 25 to 40 in good health and CMV-seropositive.

The chain couples TRBV30 to TRBJ1-2, with 11 bases lining up with TRBD1. This CDR3 is built from 14 residues. Per the germline V gene, CDR1 is GTSNPN and CDR2 is SVGIG (reference sequence). With V trimmed by 6 bases and J by 4 bases, 7 bases remained unmatched. CDR3 coding DNA: TGTGCCTGTGAGAGGACAGGGGGCGTCTATGGCTACACCTTC. Its protein is CACERTGGVYGYTF.

The chain links TRBV27 to TRBJ1-6, with no clear D. Germline assignment: CDR1 MNHEY and CDR2 SMNVEV (reference sequence). The CDR3 is 13 residues long. Trimming took off 4 bases at V and 10 bases at J, with 11 bases between the two ends. Here the CDR3 DNA reads TGTGCCAGCAGTTCAGGTCTTGGGTCACCCCTCCACTTT. Encoded protein: CASSSGLGSPLHF.

The chain carries TRBV30 and TRBJ1-1; 8 bases line up with TRBD1. CDR1 and CDR2 (germline): GTSNPN, SVGIG (reference sequence). CDR3 size: 13 residues. V gave up 3 bases and J gave up 6 bases; unmatched junction bases: 6. In nucleotides, the CDR3 is TGTGCCTGGAGAGGACAGGGAAGCCCTGAAGCTTTCTTT. Amino acids: CAWRGQGSPEAFF.

The CDR3 sequence is CASSRTDRTSQYF. The DNA of the CDR3 is TGTGCCAGCTCACGGACGGACAGGACGTCCCAGTACTTC. V is TRBV18 and J is TRBJ2-7; 7 positions match TRBD1. The germline V gene has CDR1 KGHSH and CDR2 LQKENI. There are 13 residues in the CDR3. The trim removed 4 bases at V and 10 bases at J, leaving 10 bases unmatched.

CDR3 protein: CSVFRAAGEQFF. Here the CDR3 DNA reads TGCAGCGTTTTCAGGGCTGCAGGTGAGCAGTTCTTC. The rearrangement links TRBV29-1 to TRBJ2-1; tentatively, D is TRBD1 (5 bases). V lost 5 bases, J lost 9 bases, and 14 bases lay in between. The germline gives CDR1 SQVTM, CDR2 ANQGSEA. The CDR3 loop spans 12 amino acids.

The CDR3 sequence is CASSQVSYRSPSNEKLFF. DNA for the CDR3: TGTGCCAGCAGCCAAGTCAGTTATAGGAGTCCCAGCAATGAAAAACTGTTTTTT. V is TRBV14 and J is TRBJ1-4; D uncertain. Trimming left V 1 base short and J 5 bases short, with 20 bases between. The germline gives CDR1 SGHDN, CDR2 FVKESK. The CDR3 is 18 amino acids.

CDR3 sequence reads: CASSQTSGQGNGYTF. CDR3 coding DNA: TGTGCCAGCAGCCAGACCTCGGGGCAGGGGAATGGCTACACCTTC. J is TRBJ1-2 and V is TRBV7-6, with D possibly being TRBD1 (6 bases). Trimming removed 5 bases from V and 6 bases from J, with 19 bases in between. Germline V lookup: CDR1 SGHVS, CDR2 FNYEAQ. The CDR3 loop spans 15 amino acids. The full variable domain, its missing parts supplied by reference TRBV7-6 and TRBJ1-2, is GAGVSQSPRYKVTKRGQDVALRCDPISGHVSLYWYRQALGQGPEFLTYFNYEAQQDKSGLPNDRFSAERPEGSISTLTIQRTEQRDSAMYRCASSQTSGQGNGYTFGSGTRLTVV.

This chain links TRBV6-1 with TRBJ2-5; the D is unclear. The germline V and J ends were trimmed by 8 bases and 5 bases, with 6 bases remaining between them. This CDR3 is built from 10 residues. Germline CDR1 reads MNHNS; CDR2 reads SASEGT. The CDR3 is CASAFETQYF. CDR3 nucleotides: TGTGCCAGCGCGTTTGAGACCCAGTACTTC.

J is TRBJ1-2 and V is TRBV2; weak D call: TRBD1 (5 bases). The V end lost 1 base, the J end lost 5 bases, and 11 bases lay between the germline ends. CDR3 length: 14 residues. Germline loops: CDR1 SNHLY, CDR2 FYNNEI. In DNA, the CDR3 is TGTGCCAGCAGTGAAGGCCAGGGTGGTTATGGCTACACCTTC. It encodes CASSEGQGGYGYTF.